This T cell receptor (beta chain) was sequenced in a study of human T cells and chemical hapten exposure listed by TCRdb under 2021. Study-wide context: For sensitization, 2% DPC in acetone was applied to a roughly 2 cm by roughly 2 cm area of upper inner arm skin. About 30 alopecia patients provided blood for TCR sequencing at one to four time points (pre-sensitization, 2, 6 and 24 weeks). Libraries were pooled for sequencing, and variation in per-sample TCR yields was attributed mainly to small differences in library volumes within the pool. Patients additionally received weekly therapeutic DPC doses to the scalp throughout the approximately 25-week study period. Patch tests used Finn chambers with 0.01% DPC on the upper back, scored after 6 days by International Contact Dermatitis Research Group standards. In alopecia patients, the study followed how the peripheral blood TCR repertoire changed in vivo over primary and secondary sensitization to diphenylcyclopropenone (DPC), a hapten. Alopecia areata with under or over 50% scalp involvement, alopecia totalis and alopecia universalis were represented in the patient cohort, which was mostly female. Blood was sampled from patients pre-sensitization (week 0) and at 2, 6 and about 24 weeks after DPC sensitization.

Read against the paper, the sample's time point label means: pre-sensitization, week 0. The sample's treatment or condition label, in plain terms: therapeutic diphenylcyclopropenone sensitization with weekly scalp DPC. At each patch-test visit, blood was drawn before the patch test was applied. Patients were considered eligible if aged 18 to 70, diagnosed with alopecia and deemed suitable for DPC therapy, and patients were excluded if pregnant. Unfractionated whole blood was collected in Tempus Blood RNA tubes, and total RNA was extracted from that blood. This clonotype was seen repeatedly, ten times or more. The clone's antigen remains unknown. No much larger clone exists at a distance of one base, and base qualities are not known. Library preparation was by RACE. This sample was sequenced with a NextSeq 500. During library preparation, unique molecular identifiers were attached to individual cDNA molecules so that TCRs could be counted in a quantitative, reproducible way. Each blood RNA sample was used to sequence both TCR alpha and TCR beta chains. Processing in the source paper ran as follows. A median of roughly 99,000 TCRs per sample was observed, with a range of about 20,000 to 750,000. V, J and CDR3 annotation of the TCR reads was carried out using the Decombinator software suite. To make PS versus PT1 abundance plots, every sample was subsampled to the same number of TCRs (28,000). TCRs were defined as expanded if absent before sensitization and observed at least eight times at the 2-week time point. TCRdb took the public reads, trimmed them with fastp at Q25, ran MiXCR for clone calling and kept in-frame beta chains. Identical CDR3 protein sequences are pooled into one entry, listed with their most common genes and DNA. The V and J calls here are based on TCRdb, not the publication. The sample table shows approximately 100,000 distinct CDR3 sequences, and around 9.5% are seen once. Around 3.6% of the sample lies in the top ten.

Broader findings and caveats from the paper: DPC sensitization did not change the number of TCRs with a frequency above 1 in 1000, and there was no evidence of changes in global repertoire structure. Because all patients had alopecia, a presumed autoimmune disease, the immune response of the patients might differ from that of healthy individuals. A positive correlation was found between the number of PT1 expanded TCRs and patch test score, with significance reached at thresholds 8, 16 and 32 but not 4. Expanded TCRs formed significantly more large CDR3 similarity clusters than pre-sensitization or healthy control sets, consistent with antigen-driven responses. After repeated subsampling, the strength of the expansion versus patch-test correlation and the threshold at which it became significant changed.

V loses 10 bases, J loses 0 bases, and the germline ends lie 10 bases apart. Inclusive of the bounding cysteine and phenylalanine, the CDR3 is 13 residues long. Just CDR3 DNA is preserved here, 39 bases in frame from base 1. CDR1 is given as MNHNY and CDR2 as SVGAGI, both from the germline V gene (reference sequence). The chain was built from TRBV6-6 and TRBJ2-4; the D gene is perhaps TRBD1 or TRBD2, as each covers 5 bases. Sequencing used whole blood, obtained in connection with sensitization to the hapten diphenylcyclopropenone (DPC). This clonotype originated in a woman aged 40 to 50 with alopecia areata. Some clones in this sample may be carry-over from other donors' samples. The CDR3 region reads CATAGTAKNIQYF. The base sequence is TGTGCCACCGCCGGGACAGCCAAAAACATTCAGTACTTC.